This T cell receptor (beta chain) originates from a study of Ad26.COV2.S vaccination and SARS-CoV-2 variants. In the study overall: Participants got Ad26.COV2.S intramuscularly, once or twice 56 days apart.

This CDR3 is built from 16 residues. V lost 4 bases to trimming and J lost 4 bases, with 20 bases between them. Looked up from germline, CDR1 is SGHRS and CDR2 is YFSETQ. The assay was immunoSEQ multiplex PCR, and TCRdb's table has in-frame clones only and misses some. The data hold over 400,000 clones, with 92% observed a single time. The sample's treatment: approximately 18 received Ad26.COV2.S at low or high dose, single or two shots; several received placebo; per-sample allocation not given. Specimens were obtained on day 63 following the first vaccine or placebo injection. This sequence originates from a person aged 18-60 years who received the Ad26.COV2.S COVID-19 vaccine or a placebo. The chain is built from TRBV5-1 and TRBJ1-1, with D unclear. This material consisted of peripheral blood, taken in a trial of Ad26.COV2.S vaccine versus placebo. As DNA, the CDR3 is TGCGCCAGCAGCCGACCCAAGACTGGGGTCGGCACTGAAGCTTTCTTT. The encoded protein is CASSRPKTGVGTEAFF.